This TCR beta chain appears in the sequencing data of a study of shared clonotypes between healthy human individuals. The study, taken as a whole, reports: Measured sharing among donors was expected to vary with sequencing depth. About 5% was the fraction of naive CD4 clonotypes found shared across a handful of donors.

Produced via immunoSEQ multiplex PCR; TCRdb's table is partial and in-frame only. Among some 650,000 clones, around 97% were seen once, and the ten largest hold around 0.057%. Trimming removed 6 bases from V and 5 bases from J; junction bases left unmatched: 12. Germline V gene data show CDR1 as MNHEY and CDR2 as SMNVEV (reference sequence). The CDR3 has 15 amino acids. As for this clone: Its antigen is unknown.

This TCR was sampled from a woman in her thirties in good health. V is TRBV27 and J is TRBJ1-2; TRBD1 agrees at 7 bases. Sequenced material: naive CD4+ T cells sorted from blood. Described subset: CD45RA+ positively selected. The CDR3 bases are TGTGCCAGCAGCCTTAGAACAGGGGAGGGGTATGGCTACACCTTC. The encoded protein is CASSLRTGEGYGYTF.